A single sample gave rise to the 8 T cell receptor beta chains below, sequenced in a study of STAT3 mutations in large granular lymphocyte leukemia. Their recognized antigens are unknown. Sequenced by immunoSEQ multiplex PCR; TCRdb stores in-frame clones only, minus some. The sample gives 20,000 or so clones, about 90% of which show up once; less than 45% is in the top ten. Study-level results: At least one immunodominant TCR beta clonotype appeared in every T-cell large granular lymphocyte leukemia patient.

Source material: peripheral blood mononuclear cells. The source of these receptors is a man aged 55 to 70 with T-cell large granular lymphocyte leukemia. Some clones in this sample may be carry-over from other donors' samples.

J is TRBJ2-1 and V is TRBV6-1; no clear D. V lost 3 bases and J lost 6, with 9 bases in between. Germline V gene data show CDR1 as MNHNS and CDR2 as SASEGT. The CDR3 length is 13 residues. CDR3 sequence reads: CASSEGFGNEQFF. The CDR3 coding sequence is TGTGCCAGCAGTGAGGGATTTGGCAATGAGCAGTTCTTC.

The rearrangement links TRBV7-9 to TRBJ2-1; TRBD1 is a possible D gene (6 bases). The CDR3 has 12 residues. Germline V gene lookup returns CDR1 SEHNR and CDR2 FQNEAQ (reference sequence). V lost 5 bases and J lost 9, with 11 bases in between. The CDR3 nucleotides are TGTGCCAGCAGCCAAGAGGGGGTTGAGCAGTTCTTC. This sequence encodes CASSQEGVEQFF.

The chain employs TRBV13 and TRBJ1-2; D uncertain. CDR3 length: 14 amino acids. Germline-derived CDR1 and CDR2 are PRHDT and FYEKMQ (reference sequence). The V and J ends lost 5 bases and 2 bases respectively, with 12 bases between them. In DNA, the CDR3 is TGTGCCAGCAGCCGGGCCTATTTAAACTATGGCTACACCTTC. Encoded protein: CASSRAYLNYGYTF.

The chain recombines TRBV28 with TRBJ1-2, with D maybe TRBD1 (6 bases). Trimming removed 2 bases at V and 4 bases at J, with 14 bases between. Germline-derived CDR1 and CDR2 are MDHEN and SYDVKM. CDR3 length equals 15 residues. The CDR3 bases are TGTGCCAGCAGTTTAGGGGGCAGGGCGGGCTATGGCTACACCTTC. This gives the protein CASSLGGRAGYGYTF.

This chain uses TRBV5-4 with TRBJ2-1; TRBD1 matches 7 bases. Germline V lookup: CDR1 SGHNT, CDR2 YYREEE (reference sequence). This CDR3 has 15 residues. With V trimmed by 5 bases and J by 7 bases, 12 bases remained unmatched. The CDR3: CASSSSPTGINEQFF. The CDR3 DNA reads TGTGCCAGCAGTTCTTCTCCGACAGGGATAAATGAGCAGTTCTTC.

The chain links TRBV5-4 to TRBJ2-3; TRBD1 matches 9 bases. Germline V lookup: CDR1 SGHNT, CDR2 YYREEE (reference sequence). V gave up 4 bases and J gave up 3 bases; unmatched junction bases: 6. The CDR3 loop spans 15 amino acids. The CDR3 DNA reads as TGTGCCAGCAGCCCCTCCGGGACAGGGACAGATACGCAGTATTTT. This translates into CASSPSGTGTDTQYF.

CDR3 nucleotide sequence: TGTGCCATCAGTGAGTCAGACAGGGGGGGTGACGAGCAGTACTTC. Its protein is CAISESDRGGDEQYF. V usage is TRBV10-3 and J usage is TRBJ2-7; 9 bases are a match to TRBD1. CDR1 ENHRY and CDR2 SYGVKD come from the germline V gene. J gave up 5 bases and V 0 bases, and 5 bases lay outside the gene matches. This CDR3 has 15 residues.

This chain links TRBV6-6 with TRBJ2-3; D uncertain. The CDR3 is made up of 12 amino acids. The germline V gene has CDR1 MNHNY and CDR2 SVGAGI (reference sequence). The V gene lost 6 bases and the J gene lost 4 bases, with 8 bases spanning the gap. The CDR3, as DNA: TGTGCCAGCAGCCCAATGGCAGATACGCAGTATTTT. Protein product: CASSPMADTQYF.